This passage covers 6 T cell receptor beta chains from one sample sequenced in a study of T cell changes during pregnancy in multiple sclerosis. Here immunoSEQ multiplex PCR was the method, and the copy in TCRdb shows in-frame clones only, minus some. The profile covers about 98,000 clones, with just over 90% appearing a single time and about 2% taken by the ten largest. Source: peripheral blood, taken after pregnancy. Source of these receptors: a female donor in good health, enrolled as a control in a pregnancy study.

The CDR3 DNA sequence: TGTGCCAGCAGCCCCGAGGCTACCTACAATGAGCAGTTCTTC. As protein: CASSPEATYNEQFF. V gene TRBV5-5 combines with J gene TRBJ2-1; D remains unclear. Germline V lookup: CDR1 SGHKS, CDR2 YYEKEE (reference sequence). Trimming took off 4 bases at V and 2 bases at J, with 10 bases between the two ends. The CDR3 extends over 14 amino acids. The entire variable domain, with the rest obtained from reference TRBV5-5 and TRBJ2-1, is as follows: DAGVTQSPTHLIKTRGQQVTLRCSPISGHKSVSWYQQVLGQGPQFIFQYYEKEERGRGNFPDRFSARQFPNYSSELNVNALLLGDSALYLCASSPEATYNEQFFGPGTRLTVL.

The rearrangement joins TRBV5-4 to TRBJ2-3; TRBD2 aligns across 11 bases. The CDR3 is made up of 19 amino acids. The V and J ends lost 4 bases and 6 bases, in that order; junction bases with no gene match: 19. Germline V gene data show CDR1 as SGHNT and CDR2 as YYREEE (reference sequence). This CDR3 reads CASSTAGTSGPPGPDTQYF. The CDR3, as DNA: TGTGCCAGCAGCACCGCCGGGACTAGCGGTCCCCCGGGTCCGGATACGCAGTATTTT.

CDR3 residues: CASSIRSRSYGYTF. In DNA, the CDR3 is TGTGCCAGTAGTATTAGGAGCAGATCCTATGGCTACACCTTC. The rearrangement uses TRBV19 and TRBJ1-2; no reliable D call. The CDR3 loop spans 14 amino acids. V dropped 3 bases and J dropped 4 bases, with 12 bases sitting between them. Germline CDR1 LNHDA, CDR2 SQIVND (reference sequence).

CDR3 sequence reads: CASYQRVNSYNEQFF. CDR3 coding DNA: TGTGCCAGCTACCAGAGGGTAAACTCCTACAATGAGCAGTTCTTC. The chain has TRBV27 and TRBJ2-1; TRBD2 might be the D (5 bases). There are 15 residues in the CDR3. Trimming left V 8 bases short and J 0 bases short, with 14 bases between. Looked up from germline, CDR1 is MNHEY and CDR2 is SMNVEV (reference sequence).

The chain recombines TRBV18 with TRBJ1-1; D perhaps matches TRBD1 (6 bases). This CDR3 comprises 16 residues. V shed 3 bases and J shed 0 bases, with 14 bases lying between them. CDR1 KGHSH and CDR2 LQKENI come from the germline V gene. In DNA, the CDR3 is TGTGCCAGCTCACCGGGGGCAGCCCTGATGAACACTGAAGCTTTCTTT. Protein sequence: CASSPGAALMNTEAFF. The variable domain in full, with the rest retrieved from reference TRBV18 and TRBJ1-1, is NAGVMQNPRHLVRRRGQEARLRCSPMKGHSHVYWYRQLPEEGLKFMVYLQKENIIDESGMPKERFSAEFPKEGPSILRIQQVVRGDSAAYFCASSPGAALMNTEAFFGQGTRLTVV.

V and J are TRBV30 and TRBJ1-6, with TRBD1 identical over 7 bases. V was clipped by 2 bases and J by 9 bases; unmatched bases: 7. The CDR3 totals 14 residues. Germline V gene data show CDR1 as GTSNPN and CDR2 as SVGIG (reference sequence). The CDR3 reads CAWSPGTASSPLHF. CDR3 nucleotides: TGTGCCTGGAGTCCCGGGACAGCATCTTCACCCCTCCACTTT.